This is a list of T cell receptor beta chains from one sample in a study of pediatric ulcerative colitis. Clones were read by immunoSEQ multiplex PCR, and TCRdb kept only the in-frame ones, dropping some. This sample yields 57,000 or so clones, of which around 87% are seen a single time; about 1.5% belongs to the top ten. The source material was blood. Receptors were obtained from a boy younger than 18 who was a control in a study of pediatric ulcerative colitis. Each CDR3 is given with its conserved first and last residue. A D gene is named only where the DNA matches it firmly. Size tells how often a clone was seen (once, few, many) or the class of an expanded clone, and some rows leave it out.

v_gene,d_gene,abundance,len,j_gene,CDR3aa,CDR3nt
TRBV10-3,NA,NA,14,TRBJ2-7,CAILPEADSYEQYF,TGTGCCATCCTTCCAGAAGCGGATTCCTACGAGCAGTACTTC
TRBV25-1,TRBD1,NA,15,TRBJ2-1,CASLGQGQGNHEQFF,TGTGCCAGCCTTGGGCAGGGACAGGGTAACCATGAGCAGTTCTTC
TRBV13,NA,NA,17,TRBJ2-7,CASSLGPVVGPSYEQYF,TGTGCCAGCAGCTTAGGCCCGGTGGTAGGGCCCTCCTACGAGCAGTACTTC
TRBV19,NA,NA,13,TRBJ1-1,CASSTGGNTEAFF,TGTGCCAGTAGTACGGGAGGGAACACTGAAGCTTTCTTT
TRBV18,TRBD1,NA,16,TRBJ2-2,CASSPLGTGYTGELFF,TGTGCCAGCTCACCGCTTGGGACAGGATATACCGGGGAGCTGTTTTTT
TRBV16,NA,NA,15,TRBJ1-1,CASSRSWGQNTEAFF,TGTGCCAGCAGCCGATCATGGGGTCAGAACACTGAAGCTTTCTTT
TRBV28,NA,NA,16,TRBJ2-3,CASSPRLGSNTDTQYF,TGTGCCAGCAGTCCACGGCTAGGAAGTAACACAGATACGCAGTATTTT
TRBV28,NA,NA,14,TRBJ2-7,CASRPGAGAYEQYF,TGTGCCAGCAGGCCGGGGGCCGGGGCATACGAGCAGTACTTC
TRBV7-3,NA,NA,15,TRBJ2-1,CASSRGDSKYNEQFF,TGTGCCAGCAGCCGAGGGGACTCTAAATACAATGAGCAGTTCTTC
TRBV7-7,NA,NA,13,TRBJ2-5,CASSFRHQETQYF,TGTGCTAGCAGCTTTCGGCACCAAGAGACCCAGTACTTC
TRBV10-2,NA,NA,13,TRBJ1-1,CASSRSENTEAFF,TGCGCCAGCAGTAGGTCAGAGAACACTGAAGCTTTCTTT
TRBV7-2,TRBD2,once,17,TRBJ2-1,CASSFPSGGYSYNEQFF,TGTGCCAGCAGCTTTCCTAGCGGGGGGTACTCCTACAATGAGCAGTTCTTC
TRBV7-7,NA,NA,14,TRBJ2-7,CASSPTTVSYEQYF,TGTGCCAGCAGCCCGACGACAGTCTCCTACGAGCAGTACTTC
TRBV6-5,NA,NA,12,TRBJ2-1,CASRTSSNEQFF,TGTGCCAGCCGAACTAGCTCCAATGAGCAGTTCTTC
TRBV11-2,NA,NA,16,TRBJ1-4,CASSSTLGTTNEKLFF,TGTGCCAGCAGCTCCACCTTGGGTACAACTAATGAAAAACTGTTTTTT
TRBV19,NA,NA,13,TRBJ1-1,CASSWDGNTEAFF,TGTGCCAGTAGTTGGGACGGGAACACTGAAGCTTTCTTT
TRBV25-1,NA,once,17,TRBJ1-5,CASSETGTHYSNQPQHF,TGTGCCAGCAGTGAAACCGGGACACACTATAGCAATCAGCCCCAGCATTTT
TRBV21-1,NA,NA,16,TRBJ1-1,CASSPWGKTGGPEAFF,TGTGCCAGCAGCCCTTGGGGGAAGACAGGGGGCCCTGAAGCTTTCTTT
TRBV6-1,NA,NA,15,TRBJ1-1,CASRPERLGNTEAFF,TGTGCCAGCAGGCCCGAGCGCCTTGGTAACACTGAAGCTTTCTTT
TRBV18,TRBD1,once,13,TRBJ2-7,CASSLTGGDEQYF,TGTGCCAGCTCACTCACAGGGGGAGACGAGCAGTACTTC
TRBV13,TRBD1,NA,18,TRBJ2-1,CASSSITGQGRIYNEQFF,TGTGCCAGCAGCTCAATTACAGGACAGGGTCGTATCTACAATGAGCAGTTCTTC
TRBV10-3,TRBD1,few,14,TRBJ1-6,CAIRGDRFNSPLHF,TGTGCCATCCGGGGGGACAGGTTCAATTCACCCCTCCACTTT
TRBV7-2,NA,NA,14,TRBJ2-1,CASSLALQGRGVFF,TGTGCCAGCAGCTTAGCCCTACAGGGAAGGGGCGTGTTCTTC
TRBV5-5,NA,NA,15,TRBJ1-3,CASSLEGNSGNTIYF,TGTGCCAGCAGCTTGGAAGGAAACTCTGGAAACACCATATATTTT
TRBV28,TRBD1,NA,15,TRBJ1-1,CASSSDREREPEAFF,TGTGCCAGCAGTTCGGACAGGGAGAGGGAGCCTGAAGCTTTCTTT
TRBV7-2,TRBD2,NA,17,TRBJ2-1,CASSLGTSGGWNNEQFF,TGTGCCAGCAGCTTAGGGACTAGCGGGGGGTGGAACAATGAGCAGTTCTTC
TRBV9,NA,few,14,TRBJ2-2,CASSLGGVTGELFF,TGTGCCAGCAGTTTAGGAGGGGTCACCGGGGAGCTGTTTTTT
TRBV27,NA,NA,11,TRBJ1-2,CASRQGYGYTF,TGTGCCAGCAGGCAGGGCTATGGCTACACCTTC
TRBV5-4,NA,NA,12,TRBJ1-2,CASSDQGDGYTF,TGTGCCAGCAGTGACCAGGGCGATGGCTACACCTTC
TRBV7-6,NA,NA,13,TRBJ2-7,CASSLGRDYEQYF,TGTGCCAGCAGCTTAGGTCGAGACTACGAGCAGTACTTC
TRBV5-6,TRBD1,once,16,TRBJ1-3,CASSTTGGVMGNTIYF,TGTGCCAGCAGCACGACAGGGGGCGTTATGGGAAACACCATATATTTT